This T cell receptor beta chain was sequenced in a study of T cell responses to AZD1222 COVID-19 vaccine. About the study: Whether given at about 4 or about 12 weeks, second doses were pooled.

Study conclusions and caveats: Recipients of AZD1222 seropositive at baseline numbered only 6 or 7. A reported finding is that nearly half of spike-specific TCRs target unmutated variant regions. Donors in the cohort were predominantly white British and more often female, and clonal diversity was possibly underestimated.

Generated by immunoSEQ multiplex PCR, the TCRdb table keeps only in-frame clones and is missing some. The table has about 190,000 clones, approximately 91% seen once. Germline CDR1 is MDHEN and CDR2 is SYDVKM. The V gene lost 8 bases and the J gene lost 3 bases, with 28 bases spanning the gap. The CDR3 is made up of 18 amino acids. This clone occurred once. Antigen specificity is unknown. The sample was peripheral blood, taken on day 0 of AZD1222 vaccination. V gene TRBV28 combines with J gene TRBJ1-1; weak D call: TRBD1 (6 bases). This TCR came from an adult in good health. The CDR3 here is CASLKRGFWGASDTEAFF. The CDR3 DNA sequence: TGTGCCAGCCTAAAAAGGGGGTTCTGGGGGGCGTCCGACACTGAAGCTTTCTTT.